The TCR beta chain described here comes from a study of identical twins. Study outcomes and limitations: For cord blood, abundant beta clonotypes had fewer insertions, unlike memory repertoires, which showed none. Twins shared beta out-of-frame sequences in excess, but this excess was weaker.

Worth noting for this clonotype: Its antigen remains unknown.

Germline V gives CDR1 SQVTM, CDR2 ANQGSEA. CDR3 length: 14 residues. V gave up 3 bases and J gave up 6 bases; unmatched junction bases: 5. Addition of a universal primer site occurred through template switching, and cDNA carried unique molecular identifiers. Each CDR3 protein is one row after TCRdb ran MiXCR on the 5' RACE reads. The data hold about 150,000 distinct CDR3 sequences, with 3.5% observed a single time. The V call is TRBV29-1, the J call TRBJ2-1; TRBD2 matches 10 bases. The sample consisted of memory T cells sorted from blood. The sequence came from a man younger than 35 in good health. DNA of the CDR3: TGCAGCGTTGAGGCTAGCGGGAGTATCAATGAGCAGTTCTTC. As protein: CSVEASGSINEQFF.